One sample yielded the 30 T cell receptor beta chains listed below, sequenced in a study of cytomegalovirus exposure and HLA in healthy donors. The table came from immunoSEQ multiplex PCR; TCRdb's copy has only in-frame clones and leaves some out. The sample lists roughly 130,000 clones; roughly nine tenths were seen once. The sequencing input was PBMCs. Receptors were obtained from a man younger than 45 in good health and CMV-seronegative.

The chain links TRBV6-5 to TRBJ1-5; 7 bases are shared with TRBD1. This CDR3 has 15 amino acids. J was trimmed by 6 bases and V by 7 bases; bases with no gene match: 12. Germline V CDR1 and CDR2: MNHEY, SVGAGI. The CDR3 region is CASKKQGQGGQPQHF. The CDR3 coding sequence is TGTGCCAGCAAAAAACAGGGGCAGGGGGGTCAGCCCCAGCATTTT.

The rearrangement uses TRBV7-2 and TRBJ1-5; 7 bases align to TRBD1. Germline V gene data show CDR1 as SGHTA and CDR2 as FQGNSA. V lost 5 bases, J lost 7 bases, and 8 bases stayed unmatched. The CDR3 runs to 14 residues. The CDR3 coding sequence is TGTGCCAGCAGCAAGTTAGGGGGCGACCAGCCCCAGCATTTT. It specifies CASSKLGGDQPQHF. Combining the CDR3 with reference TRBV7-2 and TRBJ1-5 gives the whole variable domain GAGVSQSPSNKVTEKGKDVELRCDPISGHTALYWYRQSLGQGLEFLIYFQGNSAPDKSGLPSDRFSAERTGGSVSTLTIQRTQQEDSAVYLCASSKLGGDQPQHFGDGTRLSIL.

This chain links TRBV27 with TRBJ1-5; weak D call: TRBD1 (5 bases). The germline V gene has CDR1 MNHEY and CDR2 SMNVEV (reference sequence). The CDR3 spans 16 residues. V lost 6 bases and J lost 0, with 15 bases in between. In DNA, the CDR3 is TGTGCCAGCAGCCAAAGGGGCAGATATAGCAATCAGCCCCAGCATTTT. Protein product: CASSQRGRYSNQPQHF.

CDR3 sequence (DNA): TGTGCCATCAGTGACAGACAGGGCCCTAGCTCCTACGAGCAGTACTTC. Translating it yields CAISDRQGPSSYEQYF. This sequence joins TRBV10-3 and TRBJ2-7; 7 nucleotides agree with TRBD1. The V segment lost 3 bases and the J segment 0 bases; nucleotides outside the gene matches: 8. The CDR3 loop spans 16 amino acids. Per the germline V gene, CDR1 is ENHRY and CDR2 is SYGVKD.

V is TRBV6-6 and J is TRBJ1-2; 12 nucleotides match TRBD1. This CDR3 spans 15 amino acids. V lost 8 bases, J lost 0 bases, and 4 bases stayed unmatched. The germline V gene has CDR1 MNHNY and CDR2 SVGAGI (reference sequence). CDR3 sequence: CASGTGGNSNYGYTF. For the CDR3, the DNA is TGTGCCAGCGGGACAGGGGGCAATTCTAACTATGGCTACACCTTC.

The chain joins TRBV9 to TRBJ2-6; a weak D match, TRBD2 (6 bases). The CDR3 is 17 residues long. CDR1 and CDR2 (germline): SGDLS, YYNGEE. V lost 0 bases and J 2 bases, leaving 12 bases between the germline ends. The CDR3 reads CASSVGGGSPGANVLTF. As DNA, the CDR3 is TGTGCCAGCAGCGTAGGAGGAGGGTCCCCTGGGGCCAACGTCCTGACTTTC.

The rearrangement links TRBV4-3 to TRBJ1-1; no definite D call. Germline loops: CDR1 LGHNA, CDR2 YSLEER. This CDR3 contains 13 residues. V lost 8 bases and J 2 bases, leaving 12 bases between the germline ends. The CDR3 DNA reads TGCGCCAGCGCGACACAGCCTAACACTGAAGCTTTCTTT. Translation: CASATQPNTEAFF.

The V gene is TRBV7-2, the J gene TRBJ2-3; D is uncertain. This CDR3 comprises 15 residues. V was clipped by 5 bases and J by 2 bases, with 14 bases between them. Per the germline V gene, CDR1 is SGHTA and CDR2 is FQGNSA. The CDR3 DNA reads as TGTGCCAGCAGCCAGCAGGCCAGATCCACAGATACGCAGTATTTT. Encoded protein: CASSQQARSTDTQYF.

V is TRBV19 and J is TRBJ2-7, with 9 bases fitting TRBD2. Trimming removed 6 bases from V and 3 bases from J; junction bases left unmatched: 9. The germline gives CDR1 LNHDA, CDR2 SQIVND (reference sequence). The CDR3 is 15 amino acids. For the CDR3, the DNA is TGTGCCAGTAGCCGGGTAGCGGGGGCGTTCTACGAGCAGTACTTC. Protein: CASSRVAGAFYEQYF.

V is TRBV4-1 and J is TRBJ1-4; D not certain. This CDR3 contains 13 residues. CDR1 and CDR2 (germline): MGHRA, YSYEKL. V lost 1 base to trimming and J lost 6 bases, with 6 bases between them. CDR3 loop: CASSQAPDEKLFF. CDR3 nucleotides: TGCGCCAGCAGCCAAGCCCCCGATGAAAAACTGTTTTTT.

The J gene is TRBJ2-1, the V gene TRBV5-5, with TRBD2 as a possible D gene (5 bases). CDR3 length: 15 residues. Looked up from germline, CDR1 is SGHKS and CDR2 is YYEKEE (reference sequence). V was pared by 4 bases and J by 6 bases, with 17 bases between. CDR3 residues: CASSPGVLGSNEQFF. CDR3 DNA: TGTGCCAGCAGCCCCGGGGTGCTGGGTTCCAATGAGCAGTTCTTC.

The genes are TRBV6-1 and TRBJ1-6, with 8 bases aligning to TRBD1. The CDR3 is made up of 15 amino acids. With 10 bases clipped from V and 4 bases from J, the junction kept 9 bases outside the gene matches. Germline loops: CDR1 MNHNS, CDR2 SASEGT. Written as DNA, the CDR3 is TGTGCCACACGACAGGGGATGGGTTATAATTCACCCCTCCACTTT. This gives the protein CATRQGMGYNSPLHF.

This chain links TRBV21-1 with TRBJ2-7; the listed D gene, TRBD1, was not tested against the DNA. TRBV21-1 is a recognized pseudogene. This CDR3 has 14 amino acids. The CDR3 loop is CASSTRQGPYEQYF. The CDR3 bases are TGTGCCAGCAGCACAAGACAGGGCCCCTACGAGCAGTACTTC.

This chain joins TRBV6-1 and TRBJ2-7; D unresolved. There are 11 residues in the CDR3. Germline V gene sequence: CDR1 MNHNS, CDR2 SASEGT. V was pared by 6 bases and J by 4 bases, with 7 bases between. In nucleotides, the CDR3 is TGTGCCAGCAGGGAGTATTACGAGCAGTACTTC. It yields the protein CASREYYEQYF.

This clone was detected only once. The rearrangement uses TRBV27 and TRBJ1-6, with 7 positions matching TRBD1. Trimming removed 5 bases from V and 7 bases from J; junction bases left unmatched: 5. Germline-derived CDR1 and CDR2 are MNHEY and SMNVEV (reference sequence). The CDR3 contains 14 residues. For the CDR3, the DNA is TGTGCCAGCAGTATAGACAGGGTGAATTCACCCCTCCACTTT. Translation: CASSIDRVNSPLHF.

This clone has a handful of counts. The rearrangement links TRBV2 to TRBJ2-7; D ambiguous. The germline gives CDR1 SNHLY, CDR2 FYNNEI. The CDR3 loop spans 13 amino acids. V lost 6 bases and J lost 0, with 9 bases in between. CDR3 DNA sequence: TGTGCCAGCAGAGAGACATTCTCCTACGAGCAGTACTTC. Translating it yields CASRETFSYEQYF.

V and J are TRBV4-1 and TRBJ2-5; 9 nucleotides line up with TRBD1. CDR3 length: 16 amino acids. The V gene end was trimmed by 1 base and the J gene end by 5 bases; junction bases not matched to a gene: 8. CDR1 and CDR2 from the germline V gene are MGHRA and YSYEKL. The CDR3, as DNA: TGCGCCAGCAGCCAAGTTGGAAAACAGGGGGCTGAGACCCAGTACTTC. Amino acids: CASSQVGKQGAETQYF.

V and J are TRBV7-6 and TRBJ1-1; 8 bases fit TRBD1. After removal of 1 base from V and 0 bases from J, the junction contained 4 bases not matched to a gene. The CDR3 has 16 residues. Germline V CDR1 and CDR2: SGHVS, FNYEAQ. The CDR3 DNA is TGTGCCAGCAGCTTAGGGACAGGGAGTATGAACACTGAAGCTTTCTTT. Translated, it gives CASSLGTGSMNTEAFF.

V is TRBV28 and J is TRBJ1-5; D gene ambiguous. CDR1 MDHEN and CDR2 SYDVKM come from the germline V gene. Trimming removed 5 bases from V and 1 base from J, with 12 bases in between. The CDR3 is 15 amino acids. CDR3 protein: CASSAGSVSNQPQHF. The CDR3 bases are TGTGCCAGCAGTGCCGGGTCTGTAAGCAATCAGCCCCAGCATTTT. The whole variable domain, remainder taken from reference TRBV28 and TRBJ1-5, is DVKVTQSSRYLVKRTGEKVFLECVQDMDHENMFWYRQDPGLGLRLIYFSYDVKMKEKGDIPEGYSVSREKKERFSLILESASTNQTSMYLCASSAGSVSNQPQHFGDGTRLSIL.

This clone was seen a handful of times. The CDR3 nucleotides read TGTGCCAGCAGTGACCAGGTCAGCTACGAGCAGTACTTC. Amino acid sequence: CASSDQVSYEQYF. The V call is TRBV6-1, the J call TRBJ2-7; no definite D call. Germline CDR1 is MNHNS and CDR2 is SASEGT. Trimming stripped 3 bases from V and 3 bases from J, with 9 bases between. The CDR3 spans 13 residues.

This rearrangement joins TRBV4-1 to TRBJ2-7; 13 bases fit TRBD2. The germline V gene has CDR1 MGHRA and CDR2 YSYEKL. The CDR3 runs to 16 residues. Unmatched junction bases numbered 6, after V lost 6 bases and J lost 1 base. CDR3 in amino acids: CASRPGLAGRSYEQYF. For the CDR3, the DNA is TGCGCCAGCAGACCGGGACTAGCGGGGCGTTCCTACGAGCAGTACTTC.

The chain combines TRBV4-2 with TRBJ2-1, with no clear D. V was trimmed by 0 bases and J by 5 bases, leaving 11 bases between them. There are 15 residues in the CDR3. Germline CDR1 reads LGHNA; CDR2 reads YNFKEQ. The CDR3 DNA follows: TGTGCCAGCAGCCAAGAGGTCCAACTAAACAATGAGCAGTTCTTC. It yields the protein CASSQEVQLNNEQFF.

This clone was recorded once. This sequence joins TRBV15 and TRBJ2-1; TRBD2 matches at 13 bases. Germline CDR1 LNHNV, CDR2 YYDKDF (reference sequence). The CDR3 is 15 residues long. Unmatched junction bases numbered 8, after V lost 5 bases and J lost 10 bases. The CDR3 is CATSPRTSGGREQFF. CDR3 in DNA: TGTGCCACCAGCCCCCGGACTAGCGGGGGCCGGGAGCAGTTCTTC.

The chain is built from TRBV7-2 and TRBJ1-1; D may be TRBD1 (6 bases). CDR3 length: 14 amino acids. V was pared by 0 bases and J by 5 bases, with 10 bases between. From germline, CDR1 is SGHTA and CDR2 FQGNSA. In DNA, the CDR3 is TGTGCCAGCAGCTTAGCCGCAGGGGTTACTGAAGCTTTCTTT. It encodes CASSLAAGVTEAFF.

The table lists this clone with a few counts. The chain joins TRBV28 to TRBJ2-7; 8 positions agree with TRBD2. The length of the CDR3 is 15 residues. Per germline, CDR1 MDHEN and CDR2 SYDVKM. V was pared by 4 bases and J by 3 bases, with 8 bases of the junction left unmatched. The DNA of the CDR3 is TGTGCCAGCAGTTCCTCCTTTGCGGGGGGCTACGAGCAGTACTTC. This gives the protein CASSSSFAGGYEQYF.

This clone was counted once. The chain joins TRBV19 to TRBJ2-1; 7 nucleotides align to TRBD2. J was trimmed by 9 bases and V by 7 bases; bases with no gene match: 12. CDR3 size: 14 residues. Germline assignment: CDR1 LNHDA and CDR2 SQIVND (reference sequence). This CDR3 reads CASTETSPAPEQFF. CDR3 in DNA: TGTGCCAGTACCGAGACTAGCCCTGCTCCTGAGCAGTTCTTC.

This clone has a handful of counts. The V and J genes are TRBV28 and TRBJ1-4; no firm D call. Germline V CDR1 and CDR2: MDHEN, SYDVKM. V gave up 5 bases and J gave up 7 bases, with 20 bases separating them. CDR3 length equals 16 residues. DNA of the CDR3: TGTGCCAGCAGTCCGCCGACCCAACTCCGAGGTGAAAAACTGTTTTTT. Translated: CASSPPTQLRGEKLFF.

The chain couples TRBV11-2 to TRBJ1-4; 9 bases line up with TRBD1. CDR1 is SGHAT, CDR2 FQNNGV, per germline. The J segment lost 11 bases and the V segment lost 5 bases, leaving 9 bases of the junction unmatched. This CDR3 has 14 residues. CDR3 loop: CASSPGQGPEKLFF. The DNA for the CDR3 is TGTGCCAGCAGCCCCGGACAGGGGCCTGAGAAACTGTTTTTT.

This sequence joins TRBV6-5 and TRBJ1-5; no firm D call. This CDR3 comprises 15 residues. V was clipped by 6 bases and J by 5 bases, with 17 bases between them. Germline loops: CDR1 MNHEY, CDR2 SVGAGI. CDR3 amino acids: CASSLHQDDDQPQHF. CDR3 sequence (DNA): TGTGCCAGCAGCCTCCACCAGGATGACGATCAGCCCCAGCATTTT.

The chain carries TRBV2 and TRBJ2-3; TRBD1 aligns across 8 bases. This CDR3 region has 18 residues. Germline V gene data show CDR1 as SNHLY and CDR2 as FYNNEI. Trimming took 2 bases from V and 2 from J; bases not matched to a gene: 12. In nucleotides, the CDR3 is TGTGCCAGCAGTGAATGGACAGGGACGTACCGAGACACAGATACGCAGTATTTT. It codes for CASSEWTGTYRDTDTQYF.